This passage covers 17 T cell receptor beta chains from one sample sequenced in a study of cytomegalovirus exposure and HLA in healthy donors. Primers: 60 Vbeta forward and 13 Jbeta reverse. Only in-frame clones appear in the TCRdb table, and some are missing; sequencing was by immunoSEQ multiplex PCR. The repertoire consists of tens of thousands of clones, with under 90% occurring once and the leading ten covering under 4%. Specimen: PBMCs. These receptors all come from a man in his fifties in good health and CMV-seronegative.

CDR3 in amino acids: CASSPGARAASGNTIYF. In nucleotides, the CDR3 is TGTGCCAGCTCCCCCGGTGCCAGGGCTGCCTCTGGAAACACCATATATTTT. The chain uses TRBV18 and TRBJ1-3, with D possibly being TRBD1 (5 bases). The germline gives CDR1 KGHSH, CDR2 LQKENI. This CDR3 comprises 17 residues. V was cut by 6 bases and J by 0 bases, with 18 bases left in between.

The rearrangement joins TRBV9 to TRBJ2-1; the D gene is possibly TRBD2 (6 bases). Trimming left V 0 bases short and J 4 bases short, with 14 bases between. This CDR3 region has 16 residues. The V gene's germline CDR1 is SGDLS and CDR2 YYNGEE. CDR3 bases: TGTGCCAGCAGCGTAGTTGGAGGGGACCCTTACAATGAGCAGTTCTTC. As protein: CASSVVGGDPYNEQFF.

The rearrangement links TRBV10-3 to TRBJ2-7, with 9 bases aligning to TRBD1. Trimming cost V 5 bases and J 4 bases; bases outside gene matches: 12. CDR1 and CDR2 from the germline V gene are ENHRY and SYGVKD. This CDR3 has 16 amino acids. In DNA, the CDR3 is TGTGCCATCAGTTCAATGACAGGGGGGAAAGGGTACGAGCAGTACTTC. This sequence encodes CAISSMTGGKGYEQYF.

This clone was detected only a few times. This sequence joins TRBV11-2 and TRBJ2-7; D remains ambiguous. Germline values: CDR1 SGHAT, CDR2 FQNNGV. Trimming left V 3 bases short and J 0 bases short, with 9 bases between. The CDR3 has 14 residues. The CDR3 DNA follows: TGTGCCAGCAGCTTCGTGATAGACTCCTACGAGCAGTACTTC. Protein product: CASSFVIDSYEQYF.

V gene TRBV28 combines with J gene TRBJ1-2; D is possibly TRBD1 (6 bases). The CDR3 runs to 15 residues. Per the germline V gene, CDR1 is MDHEN and CDR2 is SYDVKM. Trimming stripped 4 bases from V and 2 bases from J, with 14 bases between. The CDR3 bases are TGTGCCAGCAGTTCAGGGACATACAAAAACTATGGCTACACCTTC. It translates to CASSSGTYKNYGYTF.

In this sample, this clone turned up a few times. The CDR3: CASSEGTGDNSPLHF. The CDR3 coding sequence is TGTGCCAGCAGTGAAGGGACAGGGGATAATTCACCCCTCCACTTT. The chain has TRBV6-1 and TRBJ1-6, with 9 bases that match TRBD1. V trimming: 1 base; J trimming: 5 bases; junction bases outside the gene matches: 0. The CDR3 is made up of 15 amino acids. Germline V gene sequence: CDR1 MNHNS, CDR2 SASEGT.

J is TRBJ2-1 and V is TRBV7-3, with 8 positions matching TRBD2. The CDR3 covers 16 residues. With V trimmed by 0 bases and J by 3 bases, 4 bases remained unmatched. Germline CDR1 is SGHTA and CDR2 is FQGTGA. The chain's CDR3 is CASSLTTLAVYNEQFF. The CDR3 coding sequence is TGTGCCAGCAGCTTAACGACACTAGCGGTCTACAATGAGCAGTTCTTC.

The chain recombines TRBV9 with TRBJ2-1; 7 bases align to TRBD2. V shed 4 bases and J 7 bases; nucleotides not matched to a gene: 2. Germline V CDR1 and CDR2: SGDLS, YYNGEE. The CDR3 is 12 amino acids. The CDR3 region has the DNA TGTGCCAGCAGCAAACTAGCGAATGAGCAGTTCTTC. This translates into CASSKLANEQFF.

The V call is TRBV4-2, the J call TRBJ2-7, with TRBD2 identical over 8 bases. The CDR3 covers 15 residues. Losses at the gene ends were 4 bases for V and 2 bases for J; bases not matched to a gene: 7. Germline assignment: CDR1 LGHNA and CDR2 YNFKEQ. DNA of the CDR3: TGTGCCAGCAGCCTGCGGGAGGCGAATACCTACGAGCAGTACTTC. Protein product: CASSLREANTYEQYF.

The chain has TRBV7-9 and TRBJ1-3; D may be TRBD1 (5 bases). The V gene's germline CDR1 is SEHNR and CDR2 FQNEAQ (reference sequence). V was cut by 1 base and J by 4 bases, with 11 bases left in between. CDR3 length equals 15 residues. DNA for the CDR3: TGTGCCAGCAGCTTAGTACGCGGGGCCGGAAACACCATATATTTT. Translation gives CASSLVRGAGNTIYF.

This CDR3 is CASSDAAVPGGTEAFF. For the CDR3, the DNA is TGTGCCAGCAGTGACGCCGCCGTACCCGGAGGGACTGAAGCTTTCTTT. The V call is TRBV6-1, the J call TRBJ1-1, with unresolved D. V was shortened by 3 bases and J by 5 bases, with 19 bases between the two germline ends. In germline, CDR1 is MNHNS, CDR2 SASEGT. The CDR3 sequence is 16 residues long.

The chain joins TRBV11-2 to TRBJ1-4; TRBD1 agrees at 7 bases. The CDR3 is made up of 15 amino acids. In germline, CDR1 is SGHAT, CDR2 FQNNGV. V was pared by 3 bases and J by 8 bases, with 9 bases of the junction left unmatched. The CDR3 loop reads CASSFRQGLGEKLFF. DNA for the CDR3: TGTGCCAGCAGCTTCCGACAGGGCCTGGGGGAAAAACTGTTTTTT.

This sequence joins TRBV13 and TRBJ2-3; 7 bases match TRBD1. Looked up from germline, CDR1 is PRHDT and CDR2 is FYEKMQ (reference sequence). The ends lost 4 bases at V and 3 bases at J; junction bases unmatched: 4. The CDR3 totals 14 residues. The CDR3: CASSSRQGTDTQYF. For the CDR3, the DNA is TGTGCCAGCAGCTCCCGACAGGGAACAGATACGCAGTATTTT. The full variable domain, its missing parts supplied by reference TRBV13 and TRBJ2-3, is AAGVIQSPRHLIKEKRETATLKCYPIPRHDTVYWYQQGPGQDPQFLISFYEKMQSDKGSIPDRFSAQQFSDYHSELNMSSLELGDSALYFCASSSRQGTDTQYFGPGTRLTVL.

This clone was recorded a few times. J is TRBJ2-7 and V is TRBV9, with 9 bases fitting TRBD1. Germline lookup yields CDR1 SGDLS and CDR2 YYNGEE. The CDR3 is 15 amino acids. The ends lost 3 bases at V and 5 bases at J; junction bases unmatched: 9. CDR3 DNA sequence: TGTGCCAGCAGCGAACAGGGGGCGCGTTCAGACGAGCAGTACTTC. As protein: CASSEQGARSDEQYF. The full variable domain, in which reference TRBV9 and TRBJ2-7 provide the parts outside the CDR3, is DSGVTQTPKHLITATGQRVTLRCSPRSGDLSVYWYQQSLDQGLQFLIQYYNGEERAKGNILERFSAQQFPDLHSELNLSSLELGDSALYFCASSEQGARSDEQYFGPGTRLTVT.

The chain recombines TRBV28 with TRBJ1-4; D not resolved. The CDR3 is 16 amino acids. Germline values: CDR1 MDHEN, CDR2 SYDVKM. With 7 bases removed from V and 2 bases from J, the gap between germline ends came to 17 bases. The CDR3 coding sequence is TGTGCCAGCAACTCTCATGACTCCTCCACTAATGAAAAACTGTTTTTT. Its protein product is CASNSHDSSTNEKLFF.

This clone has more than one count but fewer than ten. The chain joins TRBV4-1 to TRBJ1-3; no clear D. This CDR3 has 17 residues. Between the trimmed V and J ends, which lost 1 base and 4 bases, there was a span of 17 bases. The germline V gene encodes CDR1 MGHRA and CDR2 YSYEKL. The CDR3, as DNA: TGCGCCAGCAGCCAAGTCGGGTCCCCTCTTCGGGGAAACACCATATATTTT. This codes for CASSQVGSPLRGNTIYF.

The V and J genes are TRBV9 and TRBJ2-1, with 8 bases aligning to TRBD2. This CDR3 contains 15 residues. V was clipped by 0 bases and J by 6 bases; unmatched bases: 5. In germline, CDR1 is SGDLS, CDR2 YYNGEE. The CDR3 loop reads CASSVDGRVINEQFF. The CDR3 DNA sequence: TGTGCCAGCAGCGTAGACGGGAGGGTGATCAATGAGCAGTTCTTC.